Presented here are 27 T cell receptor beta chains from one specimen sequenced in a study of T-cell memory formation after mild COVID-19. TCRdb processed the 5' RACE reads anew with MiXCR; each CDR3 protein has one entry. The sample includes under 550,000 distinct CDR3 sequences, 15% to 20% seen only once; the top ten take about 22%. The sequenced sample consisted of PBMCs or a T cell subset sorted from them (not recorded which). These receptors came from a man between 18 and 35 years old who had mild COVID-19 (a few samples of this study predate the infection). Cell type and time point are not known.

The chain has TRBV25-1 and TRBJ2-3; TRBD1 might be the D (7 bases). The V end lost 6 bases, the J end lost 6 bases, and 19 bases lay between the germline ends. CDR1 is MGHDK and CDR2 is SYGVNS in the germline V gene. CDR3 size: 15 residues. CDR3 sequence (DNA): TGTGCCAGCAGGGGGGGTCGGACAGGCGGGGATACGCAGTATTTT. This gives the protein CASRGGRTGGDTQYF.

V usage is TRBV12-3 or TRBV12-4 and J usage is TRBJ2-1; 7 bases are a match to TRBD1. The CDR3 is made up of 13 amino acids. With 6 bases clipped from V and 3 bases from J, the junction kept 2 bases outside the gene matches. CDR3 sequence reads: CASSGQVYNEQFF. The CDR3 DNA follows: TGTGCCAGCAGCGGACAGGTCTACAATGAGCAGTTCTTC.

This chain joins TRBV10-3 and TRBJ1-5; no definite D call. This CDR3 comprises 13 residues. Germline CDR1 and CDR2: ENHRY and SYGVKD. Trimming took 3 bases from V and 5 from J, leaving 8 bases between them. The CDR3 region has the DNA TGTGCCATCAGTGACTTCGGGGATCAGCCCCAGCATTTT. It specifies CAISDFGDQPQHF.

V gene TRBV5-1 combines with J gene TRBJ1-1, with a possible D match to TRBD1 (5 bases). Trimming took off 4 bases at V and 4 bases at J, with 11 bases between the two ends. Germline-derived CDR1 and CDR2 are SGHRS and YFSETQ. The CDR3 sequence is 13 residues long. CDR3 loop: CASSIRTPTEAFF. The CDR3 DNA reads TGCGCCAGCAGCATTAGGACACCCACTGAAGCTTTCTTT.

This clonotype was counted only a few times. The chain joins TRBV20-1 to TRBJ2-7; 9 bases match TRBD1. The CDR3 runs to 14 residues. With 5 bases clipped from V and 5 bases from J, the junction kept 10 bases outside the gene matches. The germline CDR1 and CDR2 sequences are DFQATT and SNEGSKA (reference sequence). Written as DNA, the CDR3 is TGCAGTGCTCCTCTTTACAGGGGGCGGGACGAGCAGTACTTC. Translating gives CSAPLYRGRDEQYF.

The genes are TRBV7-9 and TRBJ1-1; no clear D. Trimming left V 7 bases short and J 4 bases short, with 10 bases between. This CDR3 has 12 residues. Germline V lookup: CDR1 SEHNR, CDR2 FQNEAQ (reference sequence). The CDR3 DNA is TGTGCCAGCACCGTAGACGTCACTGAAGCTTTCTTT. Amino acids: CASTVDVTEAFF.

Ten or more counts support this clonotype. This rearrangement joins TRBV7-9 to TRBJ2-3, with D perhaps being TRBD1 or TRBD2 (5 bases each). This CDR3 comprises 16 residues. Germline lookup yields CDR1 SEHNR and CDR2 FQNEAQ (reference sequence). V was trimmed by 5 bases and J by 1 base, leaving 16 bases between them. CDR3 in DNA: TGTGCCAGCAGCCGCCGGGGCCTCAACGGCACAGATACGCAGTATTTT. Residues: CASSRRGLNGTDTQYF.

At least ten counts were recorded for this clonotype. The CDR3 is CASSTGSVQPQHF. DNA of the CDR3: TGTGCCAGCAGTACAGGGTCGGTTCAGCCCCAGCATTTT. The chain uses TRBV6-6 and TRBJ1-5, with D perhaps TRBD1 (6 bases). Germline-derived CDR1 and CDR2 are MNHNY and SVGAGI (reference sequence). This CDR3 comprises 13 residues. V was shortened by 5 bases and J by 6 bases, with 11 bases between the two germline ends.

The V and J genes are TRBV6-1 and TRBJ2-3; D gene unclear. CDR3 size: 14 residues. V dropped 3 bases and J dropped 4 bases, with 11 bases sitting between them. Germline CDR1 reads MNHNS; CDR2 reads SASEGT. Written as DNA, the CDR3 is TGTGCCAGCAGTGACGGCCCCCGCCCAGATACGCAGTATTTT. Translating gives CASSDGPRPDTQYF.

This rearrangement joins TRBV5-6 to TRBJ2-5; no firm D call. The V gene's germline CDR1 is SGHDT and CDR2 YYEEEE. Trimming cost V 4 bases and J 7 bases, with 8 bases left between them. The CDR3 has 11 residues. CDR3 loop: CASSILGTQYF. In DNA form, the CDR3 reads TGTGCCAGCAGCATACTCGGGACCCAGTACTTC.

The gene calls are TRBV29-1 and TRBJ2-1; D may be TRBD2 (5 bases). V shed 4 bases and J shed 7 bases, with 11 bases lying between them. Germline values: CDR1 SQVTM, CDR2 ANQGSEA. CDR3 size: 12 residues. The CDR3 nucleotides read TGCAGCGTTGGAGGGCTCAGGAATGAGCAGTTCTTC. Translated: CSVGGLRNEQFF.

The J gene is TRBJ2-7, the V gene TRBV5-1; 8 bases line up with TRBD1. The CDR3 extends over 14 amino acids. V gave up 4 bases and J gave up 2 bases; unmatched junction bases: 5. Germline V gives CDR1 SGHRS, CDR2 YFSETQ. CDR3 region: CASSMGQETYEQYF. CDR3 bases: TGCGCCAGCAGCATGGGACAGGAAACCTACGAGCAGTACTTC.

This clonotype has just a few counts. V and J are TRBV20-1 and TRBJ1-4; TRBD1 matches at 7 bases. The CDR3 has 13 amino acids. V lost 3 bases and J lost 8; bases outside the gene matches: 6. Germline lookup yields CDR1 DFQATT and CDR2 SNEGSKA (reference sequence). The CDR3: CSARGQLGEKLFF. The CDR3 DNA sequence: TGCAGTGCTAGGGGACAGCTTGGGGAAAAACTGTTTTTT.

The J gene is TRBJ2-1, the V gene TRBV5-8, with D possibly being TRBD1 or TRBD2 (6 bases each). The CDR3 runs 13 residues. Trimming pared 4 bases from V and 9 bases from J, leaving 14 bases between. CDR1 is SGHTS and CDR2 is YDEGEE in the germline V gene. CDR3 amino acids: CASSGGTLGEQFF. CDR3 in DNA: TGTGCCAGCAGCGGCGGGACACTGGGTGAGCAGTTCTTC.

In DNA, the CDR3 is TGTGCCAGCAGCTCCGGGGACACCCCTAATGAAAAACTGTTTTTT. This encodes CASSSGDTPNEKLFF. The chain carries TRBV7-9 and TRBJ1-4, with D possibly TRBD1 on 6 matching bases. V lost 4 bases and J 3 bases, leaving 12 bases between the germline ends. The CDR3 loop spans 15 amino acids. The germline CDR1 and CDR2 sequences are SEHNR and FQNEAQ (reference sequence).

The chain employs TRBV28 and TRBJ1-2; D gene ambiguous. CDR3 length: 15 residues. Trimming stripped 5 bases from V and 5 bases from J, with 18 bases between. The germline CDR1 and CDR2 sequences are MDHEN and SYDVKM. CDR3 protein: CASSPSDASGYGYTF. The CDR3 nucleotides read TGTGCCAGCAGTCCTTCCGATGCGTCGGGGTATGGCTACACCTTC.

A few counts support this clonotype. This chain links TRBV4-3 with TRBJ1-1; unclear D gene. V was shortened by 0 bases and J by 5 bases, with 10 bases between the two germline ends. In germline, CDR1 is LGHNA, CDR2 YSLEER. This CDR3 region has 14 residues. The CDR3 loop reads CASSQELARTEAFF. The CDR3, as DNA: TGCGCCAGCAGCCAAGAACTGGCCAGGACTGAAGCTTTCTTT.

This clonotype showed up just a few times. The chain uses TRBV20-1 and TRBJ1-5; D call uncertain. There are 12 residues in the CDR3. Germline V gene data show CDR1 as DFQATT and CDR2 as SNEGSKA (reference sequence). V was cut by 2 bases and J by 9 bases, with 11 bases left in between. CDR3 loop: CSARPYPGPQHF. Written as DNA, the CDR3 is TGCAGTGCTAGACCCTACCCGGGGCCCCAGCATTTT.

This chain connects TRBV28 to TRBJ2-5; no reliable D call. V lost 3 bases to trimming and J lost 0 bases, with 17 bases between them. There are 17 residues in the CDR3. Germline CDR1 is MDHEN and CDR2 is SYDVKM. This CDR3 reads CASSFRPTRVYQETQYF. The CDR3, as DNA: TGTGCCAGCAGTTTTAGACCGACACGGGTGTACCAAGAGACCCAGTACTTC.

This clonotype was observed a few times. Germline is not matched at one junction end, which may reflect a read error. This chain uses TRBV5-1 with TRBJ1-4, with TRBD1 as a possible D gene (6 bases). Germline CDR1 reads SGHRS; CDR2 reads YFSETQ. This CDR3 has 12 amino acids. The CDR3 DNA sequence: TGCGCCAGCAGAAACCCCCCAGACAGGCTGGATTTT. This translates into CASRNPPDRLDF.

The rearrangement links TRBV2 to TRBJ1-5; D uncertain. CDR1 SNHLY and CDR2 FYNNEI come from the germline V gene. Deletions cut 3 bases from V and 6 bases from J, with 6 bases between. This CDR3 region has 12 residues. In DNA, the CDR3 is TGTGCCAGCAGTGAGGAGGTTCAGCCCCAGCATTTT. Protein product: CASSEEVQPQHF.

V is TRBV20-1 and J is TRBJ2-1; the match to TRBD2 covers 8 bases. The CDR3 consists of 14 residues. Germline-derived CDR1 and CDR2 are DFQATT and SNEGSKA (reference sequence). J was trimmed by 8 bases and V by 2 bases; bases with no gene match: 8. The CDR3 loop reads CSARFAGGLDEQFF. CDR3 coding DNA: TGCAGTGCTAGATTCGCGGGGGGCTTGGATGAGCAGTTCTTC.

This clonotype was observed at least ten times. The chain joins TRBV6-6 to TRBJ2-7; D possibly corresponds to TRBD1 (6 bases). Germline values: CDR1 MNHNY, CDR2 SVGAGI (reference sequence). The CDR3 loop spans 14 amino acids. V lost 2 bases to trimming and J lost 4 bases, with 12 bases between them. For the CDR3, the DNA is TGTGCCAGCAGTTACGGTCAGGACAGATACGAGCAGTACTTC. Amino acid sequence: CASSYGQDRYEQYF.

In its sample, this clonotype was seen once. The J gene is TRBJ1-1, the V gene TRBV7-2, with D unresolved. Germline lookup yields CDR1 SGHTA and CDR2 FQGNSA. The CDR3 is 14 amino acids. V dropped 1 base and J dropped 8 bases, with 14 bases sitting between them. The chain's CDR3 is CASSLVGWGNEAFF. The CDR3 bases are TGTGCCAGCAGCTTAGTTGGATGGGGAAACGAAGCTTTCTTT.

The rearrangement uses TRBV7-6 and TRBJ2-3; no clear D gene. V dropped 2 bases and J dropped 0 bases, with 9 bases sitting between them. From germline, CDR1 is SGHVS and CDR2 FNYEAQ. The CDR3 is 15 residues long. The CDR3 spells CASSLRQDSTDTQYF. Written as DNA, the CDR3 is TGTGCCAGCAGCTTACGGCAAGACAGCACAGATACGCAGTATTTT. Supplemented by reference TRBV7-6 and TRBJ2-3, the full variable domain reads GAGVSQSPRYKVTKRGQDVALRCDPISGHVSLYWYRQALGQGPEFLTYFNYEAQQDKSGLPNDRFSAERPEGSISTLTIQRTEQRDSAMYRCASSLRQDSTDTQYFGPGTRLTVL.

The CDR3 region is CASSRGTAITDTQYF. The CDR3 bases are TGCGCCAGCAGCCGAGGGACAGCTATCACAGATACGCAGTATTTT. The chain couples TRBV4-3 to TRBJ2-3; 7 bases agree with TRBD1. The CDR3 length is 15 residues. Germline-derived CDR1 and CDR2 are LGHNA and YSLEER. Trimming cost V 4 bases and J 2 bases; bases outside gene matches: 6.

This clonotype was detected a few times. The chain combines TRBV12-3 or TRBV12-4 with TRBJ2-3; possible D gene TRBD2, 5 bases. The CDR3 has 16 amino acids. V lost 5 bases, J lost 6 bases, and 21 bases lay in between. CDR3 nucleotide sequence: TGTGCCAGCAGTCCGCGGCTACGTACTAGGCGGGATACGCAGTATTTT. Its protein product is CASSPRLRTRRDTQYF.